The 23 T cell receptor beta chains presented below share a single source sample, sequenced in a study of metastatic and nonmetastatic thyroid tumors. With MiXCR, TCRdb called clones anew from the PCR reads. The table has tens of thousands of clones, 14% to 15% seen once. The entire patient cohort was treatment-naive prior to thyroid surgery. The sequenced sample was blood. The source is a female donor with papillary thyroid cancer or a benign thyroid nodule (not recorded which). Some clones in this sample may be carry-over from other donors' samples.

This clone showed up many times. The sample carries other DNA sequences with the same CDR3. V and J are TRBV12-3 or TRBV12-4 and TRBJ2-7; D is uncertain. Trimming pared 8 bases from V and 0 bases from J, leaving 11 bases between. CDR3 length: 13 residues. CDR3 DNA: TGTGCCAGCTGTGCCTCGAGCTCCTACGAGCAGTACTTC. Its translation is CASCASSSYEQYF.

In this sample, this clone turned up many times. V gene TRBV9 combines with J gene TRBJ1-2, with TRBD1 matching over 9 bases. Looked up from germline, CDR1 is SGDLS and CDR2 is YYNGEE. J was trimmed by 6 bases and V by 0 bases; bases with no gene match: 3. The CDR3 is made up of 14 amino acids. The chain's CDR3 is CASSVDRTGDGYTF. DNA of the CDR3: TGTGCCAGCAGCGTAGACCGGACAGGGGATGGCTACACCTTC. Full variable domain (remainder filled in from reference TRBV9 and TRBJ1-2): DSGVTQTPKHLITATGQRVTLRCSPRSGDLSVYWYQQSLDQGLQFLIQYYNGEERAKGNILERFSAQQFPDLHSELNLSSLELGDSALYFCASSVDRTGDGYTFGSGTRLTVV.

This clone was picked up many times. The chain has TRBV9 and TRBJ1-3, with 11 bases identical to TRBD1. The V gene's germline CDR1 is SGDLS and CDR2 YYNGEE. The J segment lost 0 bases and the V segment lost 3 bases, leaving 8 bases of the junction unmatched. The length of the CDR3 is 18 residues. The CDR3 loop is CASSGRTGGLLSGNTIYF. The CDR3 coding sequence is TGTGCCAGCAGCGGCAGGACAGGGGGCCTCCTCTCTGGAAACACCATATATTTT.

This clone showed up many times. The CDR3 spells CASSRPGEQPQHF. For the CDR3, the DNA is TGTGCCAGCAGCCGGCCGGGGGAACAGCCCCAGCATTTT. V gene TRBV4-2 combines with J gene TRBJ1-5; a possible D gene is TRBD1 (5 bases). The V gene's germline CDR1 is LGHNA and CDR2 YNFKEQ. This CDR3 is built from 13 residues. With 4 bases removed from V and 7 bases from J, the gap between germline ends came to 11 bases.

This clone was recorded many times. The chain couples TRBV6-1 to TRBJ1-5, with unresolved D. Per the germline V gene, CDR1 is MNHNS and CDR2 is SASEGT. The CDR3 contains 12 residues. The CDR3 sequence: CGSSRDHQPQHF. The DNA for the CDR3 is TGTGGTTCCTCTCGGGATCATCAGCCCCAGCATTTT.

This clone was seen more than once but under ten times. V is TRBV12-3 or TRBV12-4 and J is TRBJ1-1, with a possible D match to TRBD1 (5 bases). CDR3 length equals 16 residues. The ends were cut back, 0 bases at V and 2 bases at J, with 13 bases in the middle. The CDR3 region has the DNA TGTGCCAGCAGTTTAGCGGGGGTCGCTAGTAACACTGAAGCTTTCTTT. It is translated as CASSLAGVASNTEAFF.

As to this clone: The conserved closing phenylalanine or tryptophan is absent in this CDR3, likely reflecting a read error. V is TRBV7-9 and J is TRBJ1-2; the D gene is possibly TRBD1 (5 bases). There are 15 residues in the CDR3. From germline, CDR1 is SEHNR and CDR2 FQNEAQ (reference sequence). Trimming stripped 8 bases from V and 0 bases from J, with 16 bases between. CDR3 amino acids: CASGYGHLANYGYTL. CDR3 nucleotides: TGTGCCAGCGGCTACGGACACCTAGCTAACTATGGCTACACCCTC.

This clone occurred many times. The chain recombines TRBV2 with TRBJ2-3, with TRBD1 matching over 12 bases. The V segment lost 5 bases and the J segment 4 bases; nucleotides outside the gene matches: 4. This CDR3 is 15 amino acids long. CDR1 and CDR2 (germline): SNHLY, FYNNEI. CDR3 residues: CASSWDRGQADTQYF. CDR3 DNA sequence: TGTGCCAGCAGTTGGGACAGGGGGCAGGCAGATACGCAGTATTTT.

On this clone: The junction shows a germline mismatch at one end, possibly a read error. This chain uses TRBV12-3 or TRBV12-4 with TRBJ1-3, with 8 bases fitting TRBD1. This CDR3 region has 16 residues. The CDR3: CASTFWTGYYGNTVYF. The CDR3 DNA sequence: TGTGCCAGCACTTTTTGGACAGGGTATTATGGAAACACCGTATATTTT.

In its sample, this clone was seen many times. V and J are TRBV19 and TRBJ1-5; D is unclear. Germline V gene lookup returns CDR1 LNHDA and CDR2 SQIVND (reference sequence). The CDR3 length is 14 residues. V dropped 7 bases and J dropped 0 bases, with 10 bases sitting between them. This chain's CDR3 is CASKPPGSNQPQHF. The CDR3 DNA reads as TGTGCCAGTAAACCCCCCGGTAGCAATCAGCCCCAGCATTTT.

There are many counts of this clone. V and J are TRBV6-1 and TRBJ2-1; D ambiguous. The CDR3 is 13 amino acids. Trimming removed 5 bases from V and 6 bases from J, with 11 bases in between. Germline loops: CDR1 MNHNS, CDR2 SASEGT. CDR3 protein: CASSPALGNEQFF. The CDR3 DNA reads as TGTGCCAGCAGTCCCGCCCTAGGCAATGAGCAGTTCTTC.

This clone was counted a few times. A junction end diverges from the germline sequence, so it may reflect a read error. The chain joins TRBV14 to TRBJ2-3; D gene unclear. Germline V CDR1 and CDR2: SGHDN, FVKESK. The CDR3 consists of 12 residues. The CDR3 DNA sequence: TGTGTCAGCAGCCGAGGCACAGATACGCAGTATTTT. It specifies CVSSRGTDTQYF. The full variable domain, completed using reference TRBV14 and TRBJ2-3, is EAGVTQFPSHSVIEKGQTVTLRCDPISGHDNLYWYRRVMGKEIKFLLHFVKESKQDESGMPNNRFLAERTGGTYSTLKVQPAELEDSGVYFCVSSRGTDTQYFGPGTRLTVL.

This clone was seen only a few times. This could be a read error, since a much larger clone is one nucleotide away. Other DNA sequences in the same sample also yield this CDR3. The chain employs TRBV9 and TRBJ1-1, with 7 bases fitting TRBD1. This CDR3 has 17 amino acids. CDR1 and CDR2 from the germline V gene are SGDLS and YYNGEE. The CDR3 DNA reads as TGCGCCAGCAGCGTAGTAGGGACAGCGAACATGAACACTGAAGCTTTCTTT. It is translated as CASSVVGTANMNTEAFF.

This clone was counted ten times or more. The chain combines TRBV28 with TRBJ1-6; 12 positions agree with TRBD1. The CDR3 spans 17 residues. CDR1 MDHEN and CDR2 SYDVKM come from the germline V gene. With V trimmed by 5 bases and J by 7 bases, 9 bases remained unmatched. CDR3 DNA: TGTGCCAGCAGTGTCGGGACAGGGGGCGCGAAAAATTCACCCCTCCACTTT. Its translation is CASSVGTGGAKNSPLHF.

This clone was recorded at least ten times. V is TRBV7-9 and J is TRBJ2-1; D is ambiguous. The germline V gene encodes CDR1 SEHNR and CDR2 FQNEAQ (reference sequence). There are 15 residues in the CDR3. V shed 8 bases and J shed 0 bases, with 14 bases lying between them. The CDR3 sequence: CASLQDGLSYNEQFF. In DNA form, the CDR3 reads TGTGCCAGCTTGCAAGACGGCCTCTCCTACAATGAGCAGTTCTTC.

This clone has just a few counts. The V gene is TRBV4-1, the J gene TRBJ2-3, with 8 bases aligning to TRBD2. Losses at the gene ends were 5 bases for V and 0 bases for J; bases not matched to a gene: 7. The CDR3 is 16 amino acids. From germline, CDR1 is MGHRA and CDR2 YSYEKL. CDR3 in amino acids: CASSVRASGSTDTQYF. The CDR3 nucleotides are TGCGCCAGCAGCGTCCGGGCTAGCGGGAGCACAGATACGCAGTATTTT.

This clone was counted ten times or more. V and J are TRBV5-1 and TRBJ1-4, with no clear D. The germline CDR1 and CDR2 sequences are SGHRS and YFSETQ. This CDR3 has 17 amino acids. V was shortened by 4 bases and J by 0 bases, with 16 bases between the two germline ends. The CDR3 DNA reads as TGCGCCAGCAGCCGTACACCCTCGTCCGCAACTAATGAAAAACTGTTTTTT. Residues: CASSRTPSSATNEKLFF.

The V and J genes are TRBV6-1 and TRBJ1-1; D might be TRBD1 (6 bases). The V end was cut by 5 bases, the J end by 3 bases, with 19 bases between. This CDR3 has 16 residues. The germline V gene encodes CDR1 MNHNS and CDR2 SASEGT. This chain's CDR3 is CASSRTVGALDTEAFF. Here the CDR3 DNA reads TGTGCCAGCAGTAGGACAGTGGGCGCGTTGGACACTGAAGCTTTCTTT.

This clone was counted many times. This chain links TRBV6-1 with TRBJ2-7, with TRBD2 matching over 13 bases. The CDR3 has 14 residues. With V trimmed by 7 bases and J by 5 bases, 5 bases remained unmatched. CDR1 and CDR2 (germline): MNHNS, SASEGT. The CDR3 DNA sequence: TGTGCCAGCACCCAACTAGCGGGGGGGAACGAGCAGTACTTC. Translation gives CASTQLAGGNEQYF.

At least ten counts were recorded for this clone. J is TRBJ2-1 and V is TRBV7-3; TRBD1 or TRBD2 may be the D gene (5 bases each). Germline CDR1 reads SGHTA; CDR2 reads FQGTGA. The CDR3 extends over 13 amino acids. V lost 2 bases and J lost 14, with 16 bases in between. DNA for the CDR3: TGTGCCAGCAGCTTAGGAGAGGGGAGTCAGGAGTTCTTC. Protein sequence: CASSLGEGSQEFF.

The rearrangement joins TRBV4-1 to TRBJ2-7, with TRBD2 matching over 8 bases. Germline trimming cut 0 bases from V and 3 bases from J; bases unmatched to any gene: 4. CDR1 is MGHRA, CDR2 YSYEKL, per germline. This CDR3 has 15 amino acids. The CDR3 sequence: CASSQEGGRSYEQYF. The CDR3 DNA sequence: TGCGCCAGCAGCCAAGAGGGCGGGAGGAGCTACGAGCAGTACTTC.

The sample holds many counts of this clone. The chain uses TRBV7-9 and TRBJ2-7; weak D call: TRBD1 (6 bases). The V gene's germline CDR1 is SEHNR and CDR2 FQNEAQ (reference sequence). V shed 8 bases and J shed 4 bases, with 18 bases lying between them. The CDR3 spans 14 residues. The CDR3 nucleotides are TGTGCCAGCGGCGTGGGCCAGGGGTATTACGAGCAGTACTTC. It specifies CASGVGQGYYEQYF.

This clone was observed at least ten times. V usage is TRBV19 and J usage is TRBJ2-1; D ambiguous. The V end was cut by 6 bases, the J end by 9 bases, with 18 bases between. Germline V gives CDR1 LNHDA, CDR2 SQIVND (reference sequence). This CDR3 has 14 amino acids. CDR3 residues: CASRTILSGGEQFF. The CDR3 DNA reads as TGTGCCAGTAGGACCATTTTGTCCGGTGGTGAGCAGTTCTTC.